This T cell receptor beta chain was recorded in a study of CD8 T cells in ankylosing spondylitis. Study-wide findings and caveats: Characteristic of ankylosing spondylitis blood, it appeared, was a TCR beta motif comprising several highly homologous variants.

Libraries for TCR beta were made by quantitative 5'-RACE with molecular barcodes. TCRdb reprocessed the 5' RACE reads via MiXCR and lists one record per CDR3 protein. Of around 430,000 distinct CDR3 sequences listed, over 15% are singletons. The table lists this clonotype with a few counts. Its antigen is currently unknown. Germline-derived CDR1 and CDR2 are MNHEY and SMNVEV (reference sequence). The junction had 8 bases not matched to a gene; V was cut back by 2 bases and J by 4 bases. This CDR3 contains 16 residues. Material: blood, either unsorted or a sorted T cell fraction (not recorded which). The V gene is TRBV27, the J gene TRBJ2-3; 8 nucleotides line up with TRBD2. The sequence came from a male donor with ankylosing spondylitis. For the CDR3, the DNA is TGTGCCAGCAGTTTAATAAGCGGGAGATTTGCAGATACGCAGTATTTT. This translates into CASSLISGRFADTQYF.